The TCR beta chain described here comes from a study of regulatory T cells in long-lasting Graves disease (dated by TCRdb to about 2021). Study-wide context: Newly diagnosed Graves' disease patients had taken antithyroid drugs for less than 3 months. The study took place in China and was registered as a clinical trial. A total of around 35 samples underwent TCR sequencing: about 13 from persistent and 20 from newly diagnosed Graves' disease patients. Patients with persistent Graves' disease were compared with patients with newly diagnosed Graves' disease using TCR sequencing and RNA sequencing of peripheral blood.

The count of this clonotype is one. What this receptor recognizes is not known. Nothing much larger sits one base from this clone, and base qualities are not available. One read is thin evidence. According to the study, the label for this sample's time point signals: newly diagnosed GD, antithyroid drugs for less than 3 months. For both TCR sequencing and RNA sequencing, RNA was extracted from PBMCs using TRIzol. Graves' disease was diagnosed according to American Thyroid Association guidelines. Patients were recruited from an endocrinology department in Xi'an, China. Each patient gave 7.5 to 10 milliliters of peripheral blood, collected in an EDTA anticoagulant tube. PBMCs were isolated by Ficoll Paque Plus density gradient separation without further T cell sorting. An Agilent 2100 Bioanalyzer and agarose gel were used to check RNA quality, and a NanoDrop 2000 was used to measure RNA concentration.

General study outcomes and caveats: A larger number of public clonotypes was shared among persistent patients (fewer than 3,000) than among newly diagnosed patients (over 850). The authors noted that the small sample size was a limitation that may lower accuracy. Because the primary lesion, thyroid tissue, could not be accessed, the study looked at peripheral blood alone. Sequencing and analysis were restricted to the TCR beta chain. TRBV28, TRBJ1-2 and TRBJ2-5 were preferentially used in persistent disease, while TRBV20-1 and TRBJ2-1 were favored in newly diagnosed disease. Lower TCR Shannon entropy and fewer highly expanded clones were observed in persistent Graves' disease patients than in newly diagnosed patients, which suggested clonal expansion.

V and J are trimmed by 1 base and 2 bases, and the gene matches miss 10 bases of the junction. Including the terminal cysteine and phenylalanine, the CDR3 comprises 18 residues. The only DNA kept is the CDR3, 54 bases in frame from the first base. According to the germline V gene (reference sequence), CDR1 reads DFQATT and CDR2 reads SNEGSKA. The library was built by means of multiplex PCR. The sequencer listed for this sample is Illumina HiSeq 4000. iRepertoire HTBI primers and Arm-PCR amplification of CDR3 regions were used to construct TCR beta libraries. Before sequencing, the PCR products underwent gel purification. The authors' analysis ran thus. Gene usage analysis of CDR3 amino acid clonotypes relied on the roughly 60 TRBV and 14 TRBJ segments identified across samples. Filtered high-quality paired reads were merged into contigs using COPE and FqMerger. BLAST was used to align contigs to the IMGT TRBV, TRBD and TRBJ reference genes, and CDR3 was defined following IMGT. Highly expanded clones were defined as clonotypes with a frequency above 0.1%. Shannon entropy was used to measure repertoire diversity, and the Gini coefficient was used to measure V-J evenness. Public clonotypes were defined as clonotypes shared by more than one individual. The public reads were quality trimmed at Q25 with fastp and then assembled into clones with MiXCR by TCRdb, keeping productive beta chains. Rows matching on CDR3 protein sequence are summarized as one entry with the most common DNA and genes. The V and J calls and clone size are TCRdb's, not the authors'. The sample profile shows a few hundred thousand distinct CDR3 sequences; approximately 10% of them were found once. The ten top clones hold 15% to 20% of the sample.

Another study also made use of these data, one on T cells in Graves' hyperthyroidism and ophthalmopathy. Per the second study: Stable Graves' hyperthyroidism was defined as the absence of progression to ophthalmopathy over 18 months of follow-up. The hyperthyroidism patients were between 18 and 65 years old and newly diagnosed, with a disease duration of less than 2 months. Exclusion was applied to patients with uncontrolled infections, other autoimmune diseases, pregnancy or lactation. Clinical symptoms, serum thyroxine and TRAb, thyroid ultrasound, and orbital computed tomography formed the basis for the diagnoses. For the first round of RT-PCR on the TCR CDR3, the HTBI primer set was used together with the Qiagen OneStep RT-PCR kit. Most expanded thyroid clonotypes (frequency above 0.001) were also found in blood, which suggests that blood repertoires may mirror thyroid immune responses. A 13 V-J signature model separated ophthalmopathy from stable hyperthyroidism, with roughly 88% sensitivity and about 81% specificity in cross-validation and 80%/75% in testing. In validation, the model predicted progression to ophthalmopathy with 55% to 71% sensitivity and approximately 74% specificity, a median of around 6.6 months before onset. TCR V-J signatures able to tell the groups apart were searched for in a discovery cohort of about a hundred patients, of whom around 42 had Graves' ophthalmopathy and 57 had stable Graves' hyperthyroidism. Prospective prediction of ophthalmopathy was tested in an independent validation cohort of fewer than 20 hyperthyroidism patients and roughly 16 patients who later progressed to ophthalmopathy. The roughly 100 discovery patients were divided at random into training and test sets in a 7:3 ratio. In addition, the study compared T-cell repertoires in thyroid tissue and in blood from roughly 6 Graves' hyperthyroidism patients. After sampling, hyperthyroidism patients received methimazole starting at 30 mg daily, and ophthalmopathy patients received high-dose intravenous methylprednisolone. Libraries were constructed in a second round of multiplex PCR, after which size selection and purification were performed. Paired-end sequencing of the libraries was performed with 100 bp reads on an Illumina HiSeq2000. SOAPnuke was used to process the raw data, with reads discarded if the reads contained adapters or uncalled bases, had a mean Phred below 15, or lacked an exact constant-primer or identifier match. COPE v1.2.5 was used to merge the high-quality paired reads, and each unique nucleotide sequence was defined as a clonotype. MiTCR v1.1 was used to align the clonotypes against IMGT TRBV, TRBD and TRBJ reference segments. The analysis was restricted to V-J combinations with a frequency above 0.0001, which together covered roughly 99% of the repertoires. A TCS score was defined as the ratio between F50 (clonal expansion) and ExV (chaos), using BLOSUM62-based TCRdist between CDR3 peptides within each V-J. Welch's t-statistics and random forest reduced just over 500 V-J features to 10 to 15, which were used in a naive Bayes classifier (R e1071). No statistical method was used to set the sample size in advance, and investigators knew the group allocation. The paper describes TCR Vbeta CDR3 sequencing of fewer than 150 peripheral blood samples, made up of some 40 ophthalmopathy patients, approximately 73 hyperthyroidism patients and 17 progressor patients.

Here the chain combines TRBV20-1 and TRBJ2-3; TRBD2 aligns with 12 central bases. The specimen comprised peripheral blood mononuclear cells (PBMCs), sampled at new diagnosis, from a patient treated with antithyroid drugs. The sequence came from a woman younger than 30 with Graves disease. Donor details come from another sample of the same person, matched by shared clones. The CDR3 reads CSARVRTSGVAHTDTQYF. The base sequence is TGCAGTGCTAGAGTCCGGACTAGCGGGGTTGCGCACACAGATACGCAGTATTTT.